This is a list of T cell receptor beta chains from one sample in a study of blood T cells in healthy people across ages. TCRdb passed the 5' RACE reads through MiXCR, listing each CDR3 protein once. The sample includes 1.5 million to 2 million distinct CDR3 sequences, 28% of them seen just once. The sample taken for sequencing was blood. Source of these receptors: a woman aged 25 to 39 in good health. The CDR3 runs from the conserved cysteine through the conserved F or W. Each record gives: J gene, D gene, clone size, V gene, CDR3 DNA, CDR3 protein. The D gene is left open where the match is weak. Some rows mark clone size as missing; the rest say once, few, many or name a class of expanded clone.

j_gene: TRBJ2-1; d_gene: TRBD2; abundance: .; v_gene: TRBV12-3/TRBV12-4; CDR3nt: TGTGCCAGCAGTTTAAGGGTAGCGGGGGGCGATGAGCAGTTCTTC; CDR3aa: CASSLRVAGGDEQFF
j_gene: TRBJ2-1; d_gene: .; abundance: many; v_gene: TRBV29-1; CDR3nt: TGCAGCGTTGAATCGGGAAATGAGCAGTTCTTC; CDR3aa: CSVESGNEQFF
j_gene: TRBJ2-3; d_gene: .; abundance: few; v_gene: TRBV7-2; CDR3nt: TGTGCCAGCAGCTCGCTACCGCGGAGGGCAGATACGCAGTATTTT; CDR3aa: CASSSLPRRADTQYF
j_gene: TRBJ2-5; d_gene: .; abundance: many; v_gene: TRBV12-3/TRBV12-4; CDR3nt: TGTGCCAGCAGTCGACGGACAGGGAGGGGAGAGACCCAGTACTTC; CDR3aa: CASSRRTGRGETQYF
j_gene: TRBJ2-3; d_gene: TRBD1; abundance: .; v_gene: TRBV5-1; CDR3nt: TGCGCCAGCAGCGTGGGGACAGGGGGCGAGACAGATACGCAGTATTTT; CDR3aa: CASSVGTGGETDTQYF
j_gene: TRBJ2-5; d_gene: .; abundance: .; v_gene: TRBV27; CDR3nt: TGTGCCAGCACCTCAGGTGGGGGGAAAGGATTGGAGACCCAGTACTTC; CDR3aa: CASTSGGGKGLETQYF
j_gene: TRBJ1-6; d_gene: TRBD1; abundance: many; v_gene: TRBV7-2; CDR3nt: TGTGCCAGCAGCCAGGGACAGGTTTCACCCCTCCACTTT; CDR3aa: CASSQGQVSPLHF
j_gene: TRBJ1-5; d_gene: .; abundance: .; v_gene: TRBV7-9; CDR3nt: TGTGCCAGCAGCTTTCAGGCCCGAGAGCCCCAGCATTTT; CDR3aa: CASSFQAREPQHF
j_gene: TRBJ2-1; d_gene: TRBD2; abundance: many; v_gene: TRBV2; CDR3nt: TGTGCCAGCAGTGCGGGAGGGCCCTATGAGCAGTTCTTC; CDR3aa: CASSAGGPYEQFF
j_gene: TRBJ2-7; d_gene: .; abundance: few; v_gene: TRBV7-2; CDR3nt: TGTGCCAGCAGCGCGGGGACGCGGGATACCTACGAGCAGTACTTC; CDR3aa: CASSAGTRDTYEQYF
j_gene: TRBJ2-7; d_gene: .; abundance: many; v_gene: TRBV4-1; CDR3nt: TGCGCCAGCAGCCTAAAACAGGGACTCTCCTACGAGCAGTACTTC; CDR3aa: CASSLKQGLSYEQYF
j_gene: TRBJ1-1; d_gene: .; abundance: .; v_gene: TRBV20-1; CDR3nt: TGCAGTGCTAGAGAGCCAGGGTTCGTTGCTGAAGCTTTCTTT; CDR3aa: CSAREPGFVAEAFF
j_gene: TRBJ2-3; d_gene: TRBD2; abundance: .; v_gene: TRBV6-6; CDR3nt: TGTGCCAGCATTAGCGGGGGGGCCACGGATACGCAGTATTTT; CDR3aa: CASISGGATDTQYF
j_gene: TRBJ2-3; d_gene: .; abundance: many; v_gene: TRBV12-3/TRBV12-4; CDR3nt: TGTGCCAGCAGTTTAAGGGGGGGGGTACTGACAGATACGCAGTATTTT; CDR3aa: CASSLRGGVLTDTQYF
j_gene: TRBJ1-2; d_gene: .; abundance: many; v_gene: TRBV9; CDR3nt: TGTGCCAGCAGCGTCTACCACTCCAAAAACTATGGCTACACCTTC; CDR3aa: CASSVYHSKNYGYTF
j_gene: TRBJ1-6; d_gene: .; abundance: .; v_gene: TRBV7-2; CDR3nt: TGTGCCAGCAGCTTAGGTTCAGGGTGGGATTCACCCCTCCACTTT; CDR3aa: CASSLGSGWDSPLHF
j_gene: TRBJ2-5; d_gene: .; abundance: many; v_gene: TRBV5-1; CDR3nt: TGCGCCAGCAGCTTCAGCGCGTGGGAAGAGACCCAGTACTTC; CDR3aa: CASSFSAWEETQYF
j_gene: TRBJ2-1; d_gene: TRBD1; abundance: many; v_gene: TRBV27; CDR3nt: TGTGCCAGCAGAGAAAAGGCCCGGACAGGGTTATACTCCTACAATGAGCAGTTCTTC; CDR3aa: CASREKARTGLYSYNEQFF
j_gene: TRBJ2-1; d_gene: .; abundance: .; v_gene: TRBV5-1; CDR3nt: TGCGCCAGCAGCTTGCGTCCGAAGCGGGCAGGCTACAATGAGCAGTTCTTC; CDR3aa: CASSLRPKRAGYNEQFF
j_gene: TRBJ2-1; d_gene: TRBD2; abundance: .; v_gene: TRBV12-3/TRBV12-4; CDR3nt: TGTGCCAGCAGTTTCAGACTAGCTCAGGAGCAGTTCTTC; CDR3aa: CASSFRLAQEQFF
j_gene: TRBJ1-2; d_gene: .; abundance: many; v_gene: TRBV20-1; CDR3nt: TGCAGTGCTCCCGAGTACGGAAGTGGGGGCTACACCTTC; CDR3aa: CSAPEYGSGGYTF
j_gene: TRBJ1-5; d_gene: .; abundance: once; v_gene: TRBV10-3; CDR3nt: TGTGCCATCAGTGAGGGGAATCAGGGTCAGCCCCAGCATTTT; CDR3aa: CAISEGNQGQPQHF
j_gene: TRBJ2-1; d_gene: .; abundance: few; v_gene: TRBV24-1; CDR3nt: TGTGCCACCAGTGCGGAGGACAATGAGCAGTTCTTC; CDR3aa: CATSAEDNEQFF
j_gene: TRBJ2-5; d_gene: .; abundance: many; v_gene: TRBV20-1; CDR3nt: TGCAGTGCCGAGGGACTGTCTGAAGAGACCCAGTACTTC; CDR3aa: CSAEGLSEETQYF
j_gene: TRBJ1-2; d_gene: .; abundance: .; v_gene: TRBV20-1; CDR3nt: TGCAGTGCTAGTTCGCTTCAGCTCTATGGCTACACCTTC; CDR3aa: CSASSLQLYGYTF
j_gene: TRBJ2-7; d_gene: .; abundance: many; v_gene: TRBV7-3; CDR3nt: TGTACCAGCAGCTTAACCGGGGGCTACGAGCAGTACTTC; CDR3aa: CTSSLTGGYEQYF